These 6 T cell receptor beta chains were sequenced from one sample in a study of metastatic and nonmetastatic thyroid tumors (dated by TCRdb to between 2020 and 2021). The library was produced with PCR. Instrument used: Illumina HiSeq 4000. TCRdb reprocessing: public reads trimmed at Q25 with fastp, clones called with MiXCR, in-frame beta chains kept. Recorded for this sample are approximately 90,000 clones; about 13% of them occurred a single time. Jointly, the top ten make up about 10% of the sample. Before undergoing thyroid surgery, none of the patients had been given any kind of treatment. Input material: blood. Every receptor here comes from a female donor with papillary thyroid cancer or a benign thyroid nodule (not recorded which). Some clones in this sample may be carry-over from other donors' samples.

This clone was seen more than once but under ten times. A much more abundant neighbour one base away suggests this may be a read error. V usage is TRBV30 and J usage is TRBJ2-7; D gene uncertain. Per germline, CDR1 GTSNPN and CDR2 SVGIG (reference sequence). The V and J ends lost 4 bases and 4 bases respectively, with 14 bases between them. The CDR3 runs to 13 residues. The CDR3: CAWKWDGLYEQYF. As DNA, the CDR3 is TGTGCCTGGAAGTGGGATGGCCTGTACGAGCAGTACTTC.

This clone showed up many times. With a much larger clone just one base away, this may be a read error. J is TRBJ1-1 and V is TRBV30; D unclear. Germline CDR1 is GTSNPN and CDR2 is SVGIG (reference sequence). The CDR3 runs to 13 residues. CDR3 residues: CAWMRHLNTGAFF. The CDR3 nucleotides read TGTGCCTGGATGAGACACTTGAACACTGGAGCTTTCTTT.

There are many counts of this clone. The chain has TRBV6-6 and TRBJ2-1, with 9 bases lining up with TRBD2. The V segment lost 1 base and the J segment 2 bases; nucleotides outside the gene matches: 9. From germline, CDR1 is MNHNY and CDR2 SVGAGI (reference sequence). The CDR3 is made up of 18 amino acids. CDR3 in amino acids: CASSYFPGREGPYNEQFF. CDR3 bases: TGTGCCAGCAGTTACTTTCCGGGGCGGGAGGGCCCCTACAATGAGCAGTTCTTC.

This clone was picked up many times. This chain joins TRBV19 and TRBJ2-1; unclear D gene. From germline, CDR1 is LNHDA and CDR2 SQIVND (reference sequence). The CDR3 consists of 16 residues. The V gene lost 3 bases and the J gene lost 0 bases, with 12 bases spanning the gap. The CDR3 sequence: CASSIRASSSYNEQFF. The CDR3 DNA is TGTGCCAGTAGTATTAGGGCCTCGAGCTCCTACAATGAGCAGTTCTTC.

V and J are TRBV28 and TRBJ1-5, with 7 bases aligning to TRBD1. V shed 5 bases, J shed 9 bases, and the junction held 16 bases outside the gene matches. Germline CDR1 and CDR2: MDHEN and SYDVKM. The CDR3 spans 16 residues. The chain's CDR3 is CASSSAGQASSLPQHF. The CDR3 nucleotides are TGTGCCAGCAGTAGTGCCGGACAGGCTAGCAGTCTGCCCCAGCATTTT. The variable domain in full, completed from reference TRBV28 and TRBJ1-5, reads DVKVTQSSRYLVKRTGEKVFLECVQDMDHENMFWYRQDPGLGLRLIYFSYDVKMKEKGDIPEGYSVSREKKERFSLILESASTNQTSMYLCASSSAGQASSLPQHFGDGTRLSIL.

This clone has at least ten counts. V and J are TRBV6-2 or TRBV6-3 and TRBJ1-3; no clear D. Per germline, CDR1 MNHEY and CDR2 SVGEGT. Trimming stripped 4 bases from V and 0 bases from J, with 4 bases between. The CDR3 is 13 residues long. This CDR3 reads CASSWASGNTIYF. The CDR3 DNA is TGTGCCAGCAGTTGGGCCTCTGGAAACACCATATATTTT.